One sample yielded the 3 T cell receptor beta chains listed below, sequenced in a study of shared clonotypes between healthy human individuals. The table came from immunoSEQ multiplex PCR; TCRdb's copy has only in-frame clones and leaves some out. This table has fewer than 550,000 clones, about 80% appearing once. Sequenced sample: PBMCs. The receptors come from a woman in her 40s in good health. Some clones in this sample may be carry-over from other donors' samples.

CDR3 region: CATSLGLGSSYEQYF. The CDR3 DNA reads TGTGCCACCAGCCTGGGACTGGGTAGCTCCTACGAGCAGTACTTC. The V call is TRBV15, the J call TRBJ2-7, with TRBD2 as a possible D gene (6 bases). Trimming stripped 5 bases from V and 0 bases from J, with 14 bases between. CDR3 length: 15 amino acids. Per germline, CDR1 LNHNV and CDR2 YYDKDF (reference sequence). Full variable domain (rest looked up from reference TRBV15 and TRBJ2-7): DAMVIQNPRYQVTQFGKPVTLSCSQTLNHNVMYWYQQKSSQAPKLLFHYYDKDFNNEADTPDNFQSRRPNTSFCFLDIRSPGLGDTAMYLCATSLGLGSSYEQYFGPGTRLTVT.

This clone was detected once. For the CDR3, the DNA is TGCGCCAGCAGCCCTTCAGGGTCCCAAGAGACCCAGTACTTC. Its protein product is CASSPSGSQETQYF. The chain has TRBV5-1 and TRBJ2-5; possible D gene TRBD1, 5 bases. The CDR3 length is 14 residues. Germline V gene data show CDR1 as SGHRS and CDR2 as YFSETQ. V shed 4 bases and J shed 1 base, with 11 bases lying between them.

The chain couples TRBV5-4 to TRBJ1-1; tentative D call: TRBD1 (6 bases). This CDR3 comprises 14 residues. The V end lost 4 bases, the J end lost 0 bases, and 10 bases lay between the germline ends. CDR1 and CDR2 from the germline V gene are SGHNT and YYREEE (reference sequence). This CDR3 is CASSRGGVNTEAFF. The CDR3 nucleotides read TGTGCCAGCAGCCGAGGGGGGGTGAACACTGAAGCTTTCTTT.